The 18 T cell receptor beta chains presented below share a single source sample, sequenced in a study of CXCR3-negative and CXCR3-positive naive CD8 T cells. Antigens for these TCRs are unknown. UMI-labeled TRB cDNA libraries were prepared by 5' RACE. TCRdb re-called the 5' RACE reads and shows each CDR3 protein once, DNA omitted. The sample is made up of more than 75,000 distinct CDR3 sequences, and the top ten hold around 0.62% of it. Study-level points and caveats: CXCR3-positive naive cells had TRB CDR3s that were more hydrophobic than CXCR3-negative naive cells had.

Source material: naive CXCR3+ CD8+ T cells from blood. Subset defined: CD45RO-CCR7+CD27+CD95- naive CD8+ T cells expressing CXCR3 (TNR3+). All receptors come from a human donor in good health. Some clones in this sample may be carry-over from other donors' samples.

The chain couples TRBV11-2 to TRBJ1-1. The V gene's germline CDR1 is SGHAT and CDR2 FQNNGV. The CDR3 sequence is 12 residues long. CDR3 region: CASSTAYSEAFF.

This chain joins TRBV20-1 and TRBJ2-7; TCRdb reports TRBD1, a call that lacks DNA to check it against. There are 14 residues in the CDR3. Germline lookup yields CDR1 DFQATT and CDR2 SNEGSKA (reference sequence). CDR3 sequence: CSARDRDRSYEQYF.

This chain connects TRBV7-8 to TRBJ2-5; TCRdb proposes TRBD2, but this gene call is untestable without DNA. Per the germline V gene, CDR1 is SGHVS and CDR2 is FQNEAQ. CDR3 length: 11 residues. This CDR3 reads CVSGAGETQYF.

This chain connects TRBV7-7 to TRBJ2-2; TCRdb's D call of TRBD1 is untestable without DNA. The CDR3 is made up of 16 amino acids. Germline values: CDR1 SSHAT, CDR2 FNYEAQ (reference sequence). This CDR3 reads CASSSGGTGVPGELFF.

This rearrangement joins TRBV9 to TRBJ2-5. This CDR3 has 15 residues. The germline gives CDR1 SGDLS, CDR2 YYNGEE. The chain's CDR3 is CASSVGLGSIETQYF.

The chain links TRBV12-3 or TRBV12-4 to TRBJ2-1; the TCRdb call, TRBD2, lacks DNA for checking. The CDR3 is 15 residues long. CDR3 sequence reads: CASSTGTSSYNEQFF.

This chain connects TRBV4-2 to TRBJ2-3; TCRdb's D gene call, TRBD1, goes unchecked for lack of DNA. CDR3 length equals 18 residues. CDR1 LGHNA and CDR2 YNFKEQ come from the germline V gene. CDR3 region: CASSPSNLGGVSTDTQYF.

The rearrangement links TRBV5-1 to TRBJ1-1. CDR1 SGHRS and CDR2 YFSETQ come from the germline V gene. The CDR3 contains 13 residues. CDR3: CASSVDRGTEAFF.

The CDR3 region is CASSLEGPNQPQHF. The gene calls are TRBV7-2 and TRBJ1-5; TCRdb's D gene call, TRBD1, goes unchecked for lack of DNA. The CDR3 totals 14 residues. Looked up from germline, CDR1 is SGHTA and CDR2 is FQGNSA. Variable domain in full (rest from reference TRBV7-2 and TRBJ1-5): GAGVSQSPSNKVTEKGKDVELRCDPISGHTALYWYRQSLGQGLEFLIYFQGNSAPDKSGLPSDRFSAERTGGSVSTLTIQRTQQEDSAVYLCASSLEGPNQPQHFGDGTRLSIL.

The chain combines TRBV13 with TRBJ2-3; TCRdb calls TRBD1, which cannot be checked without DNA. This CDR3 contains 13 residues. Germline CDR1 and CDR2: PRHDT and FYEKMQ (reference sequence). This CDR3 is CASSSRTTDTQYF.

J is TRBJ1-2 and V is TRBV20-1; checking the TCRdb D call of TRBD1 is not possible without DNA. The CDR3 length is 13 residues. Germline assignment: CDR1 DFQATT and CDR2 SNEGSKA (reference sequence). The chain's CDR3 is CSALRQGAQGYTF.

The chain combines TRBV28 with TRBJ1-2. The CDR3 extends over 13 amino acids. The germline CDR1 and CDR2 sequences are MDHEN and SYDVKM. This chain's CDR3 is CASSLYQAEGYTF.

The J gene is TRBJ1-6, the V gene TRBV28. CDR1 and CDR2 (germline): MDHEN, SYDVKM. This CDR3 contains 13 residues. CDR3 loop: CASSVGRGSPLHF.

The rearrangement links TRBV7-9 to TRBJ2-1; the D call of TRBD2 rests on TCRdb alone, since no DNA is present to check it. This CDR3 is built from 13 residues. Germline V lookup: CDR1 SEHNR, CDR2 FQNEAQ (reference sequence). CDR3 loop: CASRGTSIDEQFF.

The rearrangement joins TRBV9 to TRBJ2-3; TCRdb's assignment of TRBD2 cannot be checked, as there is no DNA. The CDR3 sequence is 15 residues long. Germline assignment: CDR1 SGDLS and CDR2 YYNGEE. This CDR3 reads CASSDARRASDTQYF.

The rearrangement links TRBV12-3 or TRBV12-4 to TRBJ2-1; no DNA is available, so the TRBD1 call from TCRdb remains unchecked. This CDR3 comprises 15 residues. CDR3 protein: CASSQSGANYNEQFF.

This sequence joins TRBV29-1 and TRBJ2-1; the D call from TCRdb, TRBD1, cannot be confirmed without DNA. The germline V gene has CDR1 SQVTM and CDR2 ANQGSEA. The CDR3 consists of 14 residues. CDR3 amino acids: CSVGTGLNYNEQFF.

CDR3 loop: CASSSSSSELFF. This chain links TRBV7-9 with TRBJ1-4. The germline V gene encodes CDR1 SEHNR and CDR2 FQNEAQ (reference sequence). The CDR3 has 12 residues.